In its sample, the clone carrying this T cell receptor beta chain was seen once. Its antigen is unidentified. The CDR3 runs 14 residues. Germline V lookup: CDR1 SGHTA, CDR2 FQGNSA. The ends lost 5 bases at V and 3 bases at J; junction bases unmatched: 3. The sample originates from a study of vaccination effects on CD4 cells after COVID-19. Findings and limits, study-wide: In the late period after vaccination, infection- and vaccine-induced clones contracted markedly. Convalescent patients were scarce, and early post-infection timepoints were absent.

Antigen-specific CD4+ T cells were expanded (with viral peptide pools) by the ViraFEST assay ahead of sequencing. Subsequent to a culture period of 10 to 11 days, CD4+ T cells were isolated. The study found no prior SARS-CoV-2 infection in the vaccine recipients, who tested negative for nucleocapsid antibodies. Each culture had half its medium swapped for IL-2 medium on days 3 and 7. Libraries were prepared by immunoSEQ multiplex PCR; TCRdb keeps only in-frame clonotypes and omits some of them. The table lists fewer than 65,000 clones, 60% to 80% of them singletons. This specimen was CD4+ T cells from PBMCs cultured with HCoV-OC43 spike peptides, taken before COVID-19 vaccination. Subset here: HCoV-OC43 spike overlapping peptide pool stimulation. This TCR came from a human donor who received a COVID-19 vaccine. V usage is TRBV7-2 and J usage is TRBJ1-4, with 7 bases matching TRBD1. The CDR3 loop is CASSPGGANEKLFF. For the CDR3, the DNA is TGTGCCAGCAGCCCAGGGGGGGCTAATGAAAAACTGTTTTTT. The full variable domain, rest sourced from reference TRBV7-2 and TRBJ1-4, is GAGVSQSPSNKVTEKGKDVELRCDPISGHTALYWYRQSLGQGLEFLIYFQGNSAPDKSGLPSDRFSAERTGGSVSTLTIQRTQQEDSAVYLCASSPGGANEKLFFGSGTQLSVL.